The rows below give T cell receptor beta chains drawn from one sample of a study of T-cell reconstitution after alpha-beta-depleted transplantation in children. Using its own MiXCR run on the PCR reads, TCRdb lists one record per CDR3 protein. The sample has 70,000 to 100,000 distinct CDR3 sequences, roughly an eighth seen once; the top ten hold around 14%. Sequencing used PBMCs from the stem cell graft donor, obtained from the stem cell graft. Receptors were obtained from a human donor who donated a stem cell graft to a child with inherited bone marrow failure. Both conserved end residues are trimmed from each CDR3. Each record gives: J gene, clone size, V gene, CDR3 protein. Size is omitted from some rows. Given values are once, few, many or a class for expanded clones.

J gene: TRBJ2-1
clone size: many
V gene: TRBV5-1
CDR3 protein: ASSEYNEQF

J gene: TRBJ1-6
clone size: many
V gene: TRBV6-5
CDR3 protein: ASSPGPNLSPLH

J gene: TRBJ2-7
clone size: many
V gene: TRBV5-4
CDR3 protein: ASSLGPGQGFYEQY

J gene: TRBJ2-7
clone size: many
V gene: TRBV14
CDR3 protein: ASSQADSYEQY

J gene: TRBJ2-7
clone size: many
V gene: TRBV19
CDR3 protein: ASSSQLSSYEQY

J gene: TRBJ1-1
clone size: many
V gene: TRBV5-1
CDR3 protein: ASSLAGRGNTEAF

J gene: TRBJ2-7
clone size: many
V gene: TRBV7-2
CDR3 protein: ASSLFSYEQY

J gene: TRBJ1-3
clone size: many
V gene: TRBV7-2
CDR3 protein: ASSPVMGLFSGNTIY

J gene: TRBJ2-6
clone size: many
V gene: TRBV20-1
CDR3 protein: SARDPGGATGANVLT

J gene: TRBJ2-3
clone size: NA
V gene: TRBV12-3/TRBV12-4
CDR3 protein: ASSLEGPHTDTQY

J gene: TRBJ2-7
clone size: many
V gene: TRBV7-9
CDR3 protein: ASSFRTGGNRFYEQY

J gene: TRBJ2-1
clone size: NA
V gene: TRBV19
CDR3 protein: ASSILAGGNEQF

J gene: TRBJ1-5
clone size: few
V gene: TRBV28
CDR3 protein: ASDRGSSNQPQH

J gene: TRBJ2-7
clone size: few
V gene: TRBV29-1
CDR3 protein: SFSPRQYEQY

J gene: TRBJ1-4
clone size: many
V gene: TRBV7-2
CDR3 protein: ASSKPGQINEKLF

J gene: TRBJ2-1
clone size: many
V gene: TRBV5-1
CDR3 protein: ASSLGMNNNEQF

J gene: TRBJ2-7
clone size: many
V gene: TRBV7-2
CDR3 protein: ASSLRGVYEQY

J gene: TRBJ1-5
clone size: many
V gene: TRBV20-1
CDR3 protein: SAGQGEVGQPQH

J gene: TRBJ2-7
clone size: many
V gene: TRBV5-5
CDR3 protein: ASSGRDSDYEQY

J gene: TRBJ1-1
clone size: NA
V gene: TRBV3-1
CDR3 protein: AFCSRREDRGPYTEAF

J gene: TRBJ2-7
clone size: many
V gene: TRBV7-9
CDR3 protein: ASSGDRDYEQY

J gene: TRBJ2-7
clone size: many
V gene: TRBV6-4
CDR3 protein: ASSVLQGAGDEQY

J gene: TRBJ1-6
clone size: many
V gene: TRBV3-1
CDR3 protein: ASSLDRGLNSPLH

J gene: TRBJ2-7
clone size: many
V gene: TRBV27
CDR3 protein: ASSYQGGAGEQY

J gene: TRBJ2-5
clone size: many
V gene: TRBV7-2
CDR3 protein: ASSPLGTRRETQY

J gene: TRBJ2-2
clone size: many
V gene: TRBV27
CDR3 protein: ASSLSGGTSTGELF

J gene: TRBJ1-4
clone size: once
V gene: TRBV30
CDR3 protein: AWSVQGWYNEKLF

J gene: TRBJ2-2
clone size: many
V gene: TRBV24-1
CDR3 protein: ATSVQGTGELF

J gene: TRBJ2-1
clone size: NA
V gene: TRBV6-1
CDR3 protein: ASTRAGGYNEQF

J gene: TRBJ2-2
clone size: many
V gene: TRBV5-1
CDR3 protein: ASSGGGAPSGELF

J gene: TRBJ2-1
clone size: NA
V gene: TRBV4-2
CDR3 protein: AMGPRVGCYNEQF

J gene: TRBJ2-1
clone size: many
V gene: TRBV7-3
CDR3 protein: ASSFPGLAGGSSYNEQF

J gene: TRBJ2-7
clone size: many
V gene: TRBV12-3/TRBV12-4
CDR3 protein: ASRSGTGPYEQY

J gene: TRBJ2-5
clone size: NA
V gene: TRBV6-1
CDR3 protein: ASSRRQGHQETQY

J gene: TRBJ2-2
clone size: many
V gene: TRBV7-2
CDR3 protein: ASSLNPYTGELF

J gene: TRBJ1-4
clone size: NA
V gene: TRBV28
CDR3 protein: ASSSPREKLF

J gene: TRBJ2-1
clone size: medium-sized
V gene: TRBV5-5
CDR3 protein: ATSRGRVTYNEQF

J gene: TRBJ1-4
clone size: many
V gene: TRBV7-2
CDR3 protein: ASSLESNEKLF

J gene: TRBJ2-3
clone size: many
V gene: TRBV9
CDR3 protein: ASSVDSFTDTQY

J gene: TRBJ2-7
clone size: many
V gene: TRBV20-1
CDR3 protein: SARDPAGSPYEQY

J gene: TRBJ2-3
clone size: many
V gene: TRBV3-1
CDR3 protein: ASSLGFTGTDTQY

J gene: TRBJ1-5
clone size: NA
V gene: TRBV6-2/TRBV6-3
CDR3 protein: ASSPWGQLSNQPQH